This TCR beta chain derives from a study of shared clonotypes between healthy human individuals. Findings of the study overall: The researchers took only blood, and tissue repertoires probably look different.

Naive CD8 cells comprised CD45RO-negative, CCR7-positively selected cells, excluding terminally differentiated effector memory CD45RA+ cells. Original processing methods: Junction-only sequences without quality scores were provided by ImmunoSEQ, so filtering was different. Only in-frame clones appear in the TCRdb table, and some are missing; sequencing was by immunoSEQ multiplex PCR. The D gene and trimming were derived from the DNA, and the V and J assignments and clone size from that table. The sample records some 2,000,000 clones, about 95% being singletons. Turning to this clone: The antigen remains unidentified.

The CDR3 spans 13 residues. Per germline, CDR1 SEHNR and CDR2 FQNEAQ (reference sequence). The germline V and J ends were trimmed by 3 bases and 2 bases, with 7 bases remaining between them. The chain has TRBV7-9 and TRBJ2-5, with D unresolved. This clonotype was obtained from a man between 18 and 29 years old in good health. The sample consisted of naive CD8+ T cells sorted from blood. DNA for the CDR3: TGTGCCAGCAGCTTCGGGTCGCAAGAGACCCAGTACTTC. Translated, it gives CASSFGSQETQYF.